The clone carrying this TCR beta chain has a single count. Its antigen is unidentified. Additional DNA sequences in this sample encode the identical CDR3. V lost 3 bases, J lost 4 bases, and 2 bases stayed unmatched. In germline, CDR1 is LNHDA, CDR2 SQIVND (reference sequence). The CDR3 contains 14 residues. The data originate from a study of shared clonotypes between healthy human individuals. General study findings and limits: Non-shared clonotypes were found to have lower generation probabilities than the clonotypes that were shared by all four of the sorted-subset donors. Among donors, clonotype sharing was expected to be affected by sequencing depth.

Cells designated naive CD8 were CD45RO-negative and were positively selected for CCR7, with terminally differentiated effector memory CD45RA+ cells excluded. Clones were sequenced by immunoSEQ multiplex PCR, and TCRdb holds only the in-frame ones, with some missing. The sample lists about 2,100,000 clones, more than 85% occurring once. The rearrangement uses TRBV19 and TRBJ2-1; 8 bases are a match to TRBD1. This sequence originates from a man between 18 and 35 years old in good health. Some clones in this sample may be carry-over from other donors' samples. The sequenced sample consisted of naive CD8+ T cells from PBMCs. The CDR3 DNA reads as TGTGCCAGTAGTATTTGGGACAGGTACAATGAGCAGTTCTTC. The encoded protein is CASSIWDRYNEQFF.